This entry describes one TCR beta chain. Its antigen is still unknown. The sample originates from a study of cytomegalovirus exposure and HLA in healthy donors. Regarding the study as a whole: A later analysis revealed that TCR association rates differed between HLA loci, peaking at DRB1 and bottoming out at HLA-C.

There are 14 residues in the CDR3. Germline V lookup: CDR1 LNHDA, CDR2 SQIVND (reference sequence). V lost 5 bases and J lost 5; bases outside the gene matches: 7. The PCR was carried out with 60 Vbeta primers and 13 Jbeta primers. Measured with immunoSEQ multiplex PCR; TCRdb has only the in-frame clones, and not every one. Here the sample spans fewer than 200,000 clones, roughly 76% being singletons. The receptor was derived from a woman aged 45-65 years in good health and CMV-seronegative. The sequenced material came from PBMCs. The chain joins TRBV19 to TRBJ2-7; 9 bases fit TRBD1. Here the CDR3 reads CASSERDRAHEQYF. In nucleotides, the CDR3 is TGTGCCAGTAGTGAACGGGACAGGGCCCACGAGCAGTACTTC.